These T cell receptor beta chains were read from a single sample in a study of blood T cell repertoires in COVID-19. Using immunoSEQ multiplex PCR, the repertoire was profiled, and TCRdb retains in-frame clones only, with some absent. The table has some 200,000 clones, about 86% seen once. The sequencing sample was made of peripheral blood. These receptors were obtained from a woman older than 75 in a cohort sampled during active or convalescent COVID-19. Both conserved end residues are part of each CDR3. D genes are given only for firm matches. Size is omitted from some rows. Given values are once, few, many or a class for expanded clones.

>.|TRBJ1-2|TRBV6-6|once
CASSYSGSNYGYTF
TGTGCCAGCAGTTATTCAGGGTCTAACTATGGCTACACCTTC
>TRBD1|TRBJ1-2|TRBV7-8|few
CASSPRDRVFSGYTF
TGTGCCAGCAGCCCCCGGGACAGGGTCTTCTCTGGCTACACCTTC
>.|TRBJ1-3|TRBV7-2|.
CASAGRAFSGNTIYF
TGTGCCAGCGCAGGGAGGGCCTTCTCTGGAAACACCATATATTTT
>TRBD1|TRBJ1-4|TRBV6-1|.
CASSERTAGGGEKLFF
TGTGCCAGCAGTGAAAGGACGGCAGGGGGCGGTGAAAAACTGTTTTTT
>TRBD2|TRBJ2-1|TRBV2|once
CASSRGLAYNEQFF
TGTGCCAGCAGTCGGGGACTAGCCTACAATGAGCAGTTCTTC
>.|TRBJ2-7|TRBV3-1/TRBV3-2|.
CASSQYPGTTSSYEQYF
TGTGCCAGCAGCCAGTATCCCGGGACAACAAGCTCCTACGAGCAGTACTTC
>TRBD1|TRBJ1-1|TRBV18|few
CASSPSPGTGGDTEAFF
TGTGCCAGCTCACCCTCGCCCGGGACAGGGGGGGACACTGAAGCTTTCTTT
>TRBD1|TRBJ1-5|TRBV6-6|.
CAATYRDRDQPQHF
TGTGCCGCTACATACCGGGACAGGGATCAGCCCCAGCATTTT
>.|TRBJ2-3|TRBV19|.
CASGKGEGDTQYF
TGTGCCAGTGGTAAGGGGGAGGGTGATACGCAGTATTTT
>TRBD1|TRBJ2-2|TRBV5-1|.
CASSRGQGNGELFF
TGCGCCAGCAGCCGGGGACAGGGAAACGGGGAGCTGTTTTTT
>.|TRBJ2-1|TRBV18|.
CASSPQRDTWNEQFF
TGTGCCAGCTCACCGCAACGGGATACGTGGAATGAGCAGTTCTTC
>TRBD1|TRBJ1-2|TRBV6-5|.
CASTKNRGSNYGYTF
TGTGCCAGCACCAAAAACAGGGGAAGTAACTATGGCTACACCTTC
>TRBD1|TRBJ1-4|TRBV25-1|few
CASRSGGLANEKLFF
TGTGCCAGCAGATCAGGGGGTTTGGCTAATGAAAAACTGTTTTTT
>.|TRBJ1-3|TRBV4-1|once
CASSHPGSGGNTIYF
TGCGCCAGCAGCCACCCGGGGTCAGGAGGGAACACCATATATTTT
>TRBD2|TRBJ2-5|TRBV19|.
CASRVSGRAGETQYF
TGTGCCAGTAGGGTCAGCGGGAGGGCCGGGGAGACCCAGTACTTC
>TRBD2|TRBJ2-2|TRBV5-1|.
CASSLAAGGRTTGELFF
TGCGCCAGCAGCTTGGCCGCGGGGGGCCGTACGACCGGGGAGCTGTTTTTT
>.|TRBJ1-2|TRBV24-1|.
CATSDIQGSGSSNYGYTF
TGTGCCACCAGTGACATACAAGGGTCGGGATCTTCTAACTATGGCTACACCTTC
>.|TRBJ1-5|TRBV12-3/TRBV12-4|.
CASSLYSNQPQHF
TGTGCCAGCAGTTTGTACTCCAATCAGCCCCAGCATTTT
>.|TRBJ2-2|TRBV11-2|.
CASSIQRNTGELFF
TGTGCCAGCAGCATCCAGCGGAACACCGGGGAGCTGTTTTTT
>TRBD1|TRBJ1-1|TRBV28|few
CASSRTGAKGEAFF
TGTGCCAGCAGTCGGACAGGGGCAAAGGGTGAAGCTTTCTTT
>.|TRBJ2-5|TRBV11-2|.
CASSVGGGSQETQYF
TGTGCCAGCAGCGTGGGCGGGGGCTCCCAAGAGACCCAGTACTTC
>.|TRBJ1-4|TRBV10-3|.
CAISESTGLRGEKLFF
TGTGCCATCAGTGAGTCGACAGGACTGAGGGGTGAAAAACTGTTTTTT
>.|TRBJ1-2|TRBV28|.
CASRKGQHNYGYTF
TGTGCCAGCAGGAAGGGACAACATAACTATGGCTACACCTTC
>.|TRBJ2-3|TRBV7-8|few
CASSPSGRGADTQYF
TGTGCCAGCAGCCCCTCCGGCAGGGGTGCAGATACGCAGTATTTT
>.|TRBJ1-3|TRBV11-3|.
CASSLDGWQVKSGNTIYF
TGTGCCAGCAGCTTAGATGGATGGCAGGTCAAATCTGGAAACACCATATATTTT
>TRBD1|TRBJ2-1|TRBV5-1|.
CASSLGQGRVEQFF
TGCGCCAGCAGCTTGGGACAGGGAAGGGTGGAGCAGTTCTTC
>TRBD1|TRBJ2-1|TRBV6-5|.
CASTKGQGYNEQFF
TGTGCCAGCACTAAGGGACAGGGGTACAATGAGCAGTTCTTC
>.|TRBJ1-1|TRBV6-1|.
CASSEPPVGGTEAFF
TGTGCCAGCAGTGAACCCCCAGTGGGGGGGACTGAAGCTTTCTTT
>.|TRBJ2-5|TRBV28|.
CASSLRQGARETQYF
TGTGCCAGCAGTTTAAGGCAGGGTGCGCGAGAGACCCAGTACTTC
>TRBD2|TRBJ2-5|TRBV20-1|.
CSAGGSSGGYQETQYF
TGCAGTGCTGGTGGCTCCAGCGGGGGGTACCAAGAGACCCAGTACTTC
>.|TRBJ2-5|TRBV18|.
CASSPPSGMETQYF
TGTGCCAGCTCACCCCCAAGCGGTATGGAGACCCAGTACTTC
>TRBD1|TRBJ2-1|TRBV5-1|once
CASSSRQGAFNEQFF
TGCGCCAGCAGCTCACGACAGGGGGCCTTCAATGAGCAGTTCTTC
>.|TRBJ2-3|TRBV2|.
CASSGMTDTQYF
TGTGCCAGCAGTGGTATGACAGATACGCAGTATTTT
>TRBD1|TRBJ2-3|TRBV6-5|once
CASSGQGVADTQYF
TGTGCCAGCAGCGGACAGGGGGTTGCAGATACGCAGTATTTT
>.|TRBJ1-4|TRBV5-4|.
CASSYRDEKLFF
TGTGCCAGCTCGTACCGGGATGAAAAACTGTTTTTT
>TRBD1|TRBJ1-3|TRBV27|.
CASSRQGIAGNTIYF
TGTGCCAGCAGCCGACAGGGAATTGCCGGAAACACCATATATTTT
>TRBD1|TRBJ2-3|TRBV10-2|.
CASAPQGRTDTQYF
TGCGCCAGCGCCCCACAGGGGCGCACAGATACGCAGTATTTT
>.|TRBJ1-6|TRBV5-4|once
CASSLGGGLDSPLHF
TGTGCCAGCAGCTTGGGCGGGGGGTTGGATTCACCCCTCCACTTT
>.|TRBJ2-1|TRBV6-1|.
CASSEGFSTSREQFF
TGTGCCAGCAGTGAAGGGTTTTCTACTTCGAGGGAGCAGTTCTTC
>.|TRBJ2-5|TRBV30|.
CAFTWQETQYF
TGTGCCTTCACATGGCAAGAGACCCAGTACTTC
>TRBD1|TRBJ1-4|TRBV28|few
CASSLQGAGNEKLFF
TGTGCCAGCAGTTTACAGGGGGCTGGGAATGAAAAACTGTTTTTT
>TRBD2|TRBJ2-5|TRBV15|.
CATSSGTSGKETQYF
TGTGCCACCAGCAGTGGGACTAGCGGCAAAGAGACCCAGTACTTC
>TRBD1|TRBJ2-1|TRBV5-1|.
CASSLGDRSYNEQFF
TGCGCCAGCAGCTTGGGGGACAGGTCATACAATGAGCAGTTCTTC
>.|TRBJ2-7|TRBV21-1|.
CASSKYVPGQGSYEQYF
TGTGCCAGCAGCAAGTATGTCCCGGGACAGGGATCCTACGAGCAGTACTTC
>.|TRBJ1-1|TRBV7-9|once
CASSLSAGGEAFF
TGTGCCAGCAGCCTTAGCGCGGGGGGCGAAGCTTTCTTT
>.|TRBJ1-2|TRBV5-1|.
CASSGQSYGYTF
TGCGCCAGCAGCGGACAGTCCTATGGCTACACCTTC
>TRBD2|TRBJ2-3|TRBV13|.
CASSLGVGTSVTDTQYF
TGTGCCAGCAGCTTAGGGGTGGGGACTAGCGTCACAGATACGCAGTATTTT
>TRBD1|TRBJ1-2|TRBV29-1|few
CSVEDRVGYGYTF
TGCAGCGTTGAGGACAGGGTCGGGTATGGCTACACCTTC
>TRBD1|TRBJ1-5|TRBV18|.
CASSPPGAGGYHQPQHF
TGTGCCAGCTCACCACCGGGGGCAGGGGGCTATCATCAGCCCCAGCATTTT
>.|TRBJ1-1|TRBV7-6|.
CASSREAFF
TGTGCCAGCAGTCGTGAAGCTTTCTTT
>TRBD1|TRBJ2-5|TRBV15|.
CATSRGQGVETQYF
TGTGCCACCAGCAGAGGACAGGGCGTGGAGACCCAGTACTTC
>.|TRBJ1-1|TRBV12-3/TRBV12-4|once
CASRTGQRAEAFF
TGTGCCAGCAGAACCGGACAGAGGGCTGAAGCTTTCTTT
>TRBD2|TRBJ2-3|TRBV29-1|.
CSVELPSGRDTQYF
TGCAGCGTTGAACTCCCTAGCGGGAGGGATACGCAGTATTTT
>.|TRBJ2-3|TRBV10-3|.
CAIFGGRYTDTQYF
TGTGCCATCTTTGGCGGCAGATACACAGATACGCAGTATTTT
>.|TRBJ1-1|TRBV3-1/TRBV3-2|.
CASSRSGGGTEAFF
TGTGCCAGCAGCCGATCGGGGGGAGGGACTGAAGCTTTCTTT
>TRBD2|TRBJ2-7|TRBV12-3/TRBV12-4|.
CASSFGLAGEQYF
TGTGCCAGCAGTTTTGGACTAGCGGGGGAGCAGTACTTC
>TRBD1|TRBJ1-2|TRBV5-1|once
CASSLTDRGSYGYTF
TGCGCCAGCAGCTTGACGGACAGGGGGTCGTATGGCTACACCTTC
>.|TRBJ1-2|TRBV7-8|.
CASSLWGVRGYTF
TGTGCCAGCAGCTTGTGGGGGGTCAGGGGCTACACCTTC
>.|TRBJ2-3|TRBV10-1|.
CASSGLVSGTDTQYF
TGCGCCAGCAGTGGACTAGTTTCGGGCACAGATACGCAGTATTTT
>.|TRBJ1-4|TRBV29-1|.
CSVGDPRGGSGLFF
TGCAGCGTTGGGGACCCCCGAGGAGGGAGTGGACTGTTTTTT